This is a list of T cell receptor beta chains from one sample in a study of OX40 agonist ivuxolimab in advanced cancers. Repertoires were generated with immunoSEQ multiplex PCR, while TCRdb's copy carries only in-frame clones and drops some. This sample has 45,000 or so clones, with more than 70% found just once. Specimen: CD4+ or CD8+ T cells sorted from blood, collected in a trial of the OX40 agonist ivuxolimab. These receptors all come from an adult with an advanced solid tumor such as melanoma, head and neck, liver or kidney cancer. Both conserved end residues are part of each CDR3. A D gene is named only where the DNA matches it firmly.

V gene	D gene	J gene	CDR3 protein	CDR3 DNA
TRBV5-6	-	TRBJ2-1	CASSWGSGEQFF	TGTGCCAGCAGCTGGGGATCGGGTGAGCAGTTCTTC
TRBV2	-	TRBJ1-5	CASSEAGLNSNQPQHF	TGTGCCAGCAGTGAGGCGGGACTCAATAGCAATCAGCCCCAGCATTTT
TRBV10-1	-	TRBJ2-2	CASSESRVTGELFF	TGCGCCAGCAGTGAGTCTAGGGTTACCGGGGAGCTGTTTTTT
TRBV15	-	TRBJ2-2	CATSRVAHAGELFF	TGTGCCACCAGCAGAGTCGCCCACGCCGGGGAGCTGTTTTTT
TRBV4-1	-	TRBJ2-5	CASSQVTGTLETQYF	TGCGCCAGCAGCCAAGTTACCGGGACACTGGAGACCCAGTACTTC
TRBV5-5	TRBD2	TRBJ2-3	CASSPRAGGYTDTQYF	TGTGCCAGCAGCCCTCGAGCGGGGGGATACACAGATACGCAGTATTTT
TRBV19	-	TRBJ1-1	CASQVWGGKGTEAFF	TGTGCCAGCCAAGTATGGGGGGGGAAAGGGACTGAAGCTTTCTTT
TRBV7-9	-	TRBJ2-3	CASSSRGTDFTDTQYF	TGTGCCAGCAGCTCCCGGGGGACGGATTTCACAGATACGCAGTATTTT
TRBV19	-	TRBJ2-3	CASSIAGLSDTQYF	TGTGCCAGTAGTATAGCGGGATTATCAGATACGCAGTATTTT
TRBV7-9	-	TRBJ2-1	CASSFGTFNEQFF	TGTGCCAGCAGCTTCGGAACTTTCAATGAGCAGTTCTTC